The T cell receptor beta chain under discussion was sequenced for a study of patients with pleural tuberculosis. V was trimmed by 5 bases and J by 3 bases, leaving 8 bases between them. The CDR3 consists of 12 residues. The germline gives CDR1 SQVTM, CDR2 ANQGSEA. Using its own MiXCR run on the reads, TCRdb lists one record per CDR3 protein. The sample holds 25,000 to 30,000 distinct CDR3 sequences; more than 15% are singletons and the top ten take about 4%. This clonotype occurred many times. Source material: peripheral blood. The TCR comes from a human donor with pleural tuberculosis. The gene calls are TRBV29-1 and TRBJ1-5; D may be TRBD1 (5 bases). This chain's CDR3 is CSVRDYNQPQHF. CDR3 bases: TGCAGCGTTCGGGACTACAATCAGCCCCAGCATTTT.